This T cell receptor beta chain was captured in a study of shared clonotypes between healthy human individuals. This CDR3 is built from 15 residues. CDR1 is SGHNT, CDR2 YENEEA, per germline. Unmatched junction bases numbered 5, after V lost 5 bases and J lost 8 bases. Donors, without exception, were Caucasian adults residing in Nashville, Tennessee. This clone appeared a few times. TCRdb keeps only in-frame clones here, not all; method: immunoSEQ multiplex PCR. The sample lists over 400,000 clones, 70% to 80% occurring once. Material: PBMCs. The sequence was obtained from a woman in her 40s in good health. Some clones in this sample may be carry-over from other donors' samples. This chain joins TRBV11-3 and TRBJ2-1; 14 bases fit TRBD2. Here the CDR3 reads CASSPGTSGSDEQFF. Here the CDR3 DNA reads TGTGCCAGCAGCCCGGGGACTAGCGGGAGCGATGAGCAGTTCTTC.